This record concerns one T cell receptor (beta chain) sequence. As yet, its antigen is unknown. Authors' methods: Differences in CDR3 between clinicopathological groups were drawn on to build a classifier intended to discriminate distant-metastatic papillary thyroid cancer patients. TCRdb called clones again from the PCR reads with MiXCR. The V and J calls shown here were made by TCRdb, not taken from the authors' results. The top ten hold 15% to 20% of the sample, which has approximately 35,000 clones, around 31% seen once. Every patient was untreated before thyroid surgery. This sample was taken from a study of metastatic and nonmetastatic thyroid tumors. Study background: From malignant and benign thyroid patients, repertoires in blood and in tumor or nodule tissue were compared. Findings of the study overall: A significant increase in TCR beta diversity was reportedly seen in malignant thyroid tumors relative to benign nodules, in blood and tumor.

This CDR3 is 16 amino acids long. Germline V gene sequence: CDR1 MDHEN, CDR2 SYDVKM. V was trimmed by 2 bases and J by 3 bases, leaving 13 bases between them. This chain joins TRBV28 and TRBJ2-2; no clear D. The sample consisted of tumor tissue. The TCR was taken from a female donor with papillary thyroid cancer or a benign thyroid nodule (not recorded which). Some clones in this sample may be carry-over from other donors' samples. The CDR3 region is CASSLLGYLYTGELFF. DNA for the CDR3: TGTGCCAGCAGTTTACTTGGTTATCTGTACACCGGGGAGCTGTTTTTT.